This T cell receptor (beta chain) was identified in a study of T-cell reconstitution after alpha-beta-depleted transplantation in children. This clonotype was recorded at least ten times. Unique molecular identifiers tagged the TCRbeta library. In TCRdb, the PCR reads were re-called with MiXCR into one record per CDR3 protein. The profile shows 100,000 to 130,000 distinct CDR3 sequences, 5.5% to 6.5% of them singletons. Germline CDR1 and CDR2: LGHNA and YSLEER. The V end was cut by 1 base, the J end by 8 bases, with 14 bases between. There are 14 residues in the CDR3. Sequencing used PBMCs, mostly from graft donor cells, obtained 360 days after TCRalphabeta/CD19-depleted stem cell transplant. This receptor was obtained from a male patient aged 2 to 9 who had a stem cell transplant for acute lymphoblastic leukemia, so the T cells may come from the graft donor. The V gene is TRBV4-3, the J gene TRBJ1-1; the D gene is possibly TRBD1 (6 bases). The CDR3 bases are TGCGCCAGCAGCCAAGCTACGGACAGTCTAGAAGCTTTCTTT. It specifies CASSQATDSLEAFF.